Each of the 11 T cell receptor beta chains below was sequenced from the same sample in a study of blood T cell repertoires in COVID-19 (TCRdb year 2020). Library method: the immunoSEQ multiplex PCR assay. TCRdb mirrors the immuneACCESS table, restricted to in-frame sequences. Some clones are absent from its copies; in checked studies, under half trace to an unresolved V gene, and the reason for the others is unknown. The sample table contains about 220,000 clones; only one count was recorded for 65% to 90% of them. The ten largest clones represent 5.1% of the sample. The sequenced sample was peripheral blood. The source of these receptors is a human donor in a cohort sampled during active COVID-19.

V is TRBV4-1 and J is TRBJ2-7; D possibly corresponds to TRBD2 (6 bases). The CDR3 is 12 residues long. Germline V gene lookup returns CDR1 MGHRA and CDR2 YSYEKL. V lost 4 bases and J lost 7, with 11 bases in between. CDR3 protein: CASSRQGGEQYF. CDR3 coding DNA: TGCGCCAGCAGCCGCCAAGGAGGGGAGCAGTACTTC.

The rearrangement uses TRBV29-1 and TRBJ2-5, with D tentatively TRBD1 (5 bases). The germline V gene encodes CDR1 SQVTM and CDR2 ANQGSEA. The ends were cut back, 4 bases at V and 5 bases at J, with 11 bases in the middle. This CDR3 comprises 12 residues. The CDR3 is CSVVKSGETQYF. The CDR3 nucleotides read TGCAGCGTTGTGAAATCAGGGGAGACCCAGTACTTC.

The CDR3 nucleotides are TGCGCCAGCAGCCAAGGGGGTAGCGGGTCCTACGAGCAGTACTTC. Translating it yields CASSQGGSGSYEQYF. This chain joins TRBV4-3 and TRBJ2-7; 7 positions match TRBD2. Losses at the gene ends were 1 base for V and 1 base for J; bases not matched to a gene: 4. The CDR3 has 15 amino acids. Per germline, CDR1 LGHNA and CDR2 YSLEER.

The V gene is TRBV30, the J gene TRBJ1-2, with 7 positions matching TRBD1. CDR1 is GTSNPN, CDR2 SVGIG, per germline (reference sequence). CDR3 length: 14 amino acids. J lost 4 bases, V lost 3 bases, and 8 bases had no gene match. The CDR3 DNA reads TGTGCCTGGAGCGATACAGGGGTAGGCTATGGCTACACCTTC. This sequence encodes CAWSDTGVGYGYTF.

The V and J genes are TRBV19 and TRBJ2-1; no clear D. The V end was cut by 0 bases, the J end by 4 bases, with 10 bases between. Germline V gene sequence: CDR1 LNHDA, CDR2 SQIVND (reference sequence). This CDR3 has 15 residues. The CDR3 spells CASSIDRSAYNEQFF. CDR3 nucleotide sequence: TGTGCCAGTAGTATAGATCGGAGCGCGTACAATGAGCAGTTCTTC.

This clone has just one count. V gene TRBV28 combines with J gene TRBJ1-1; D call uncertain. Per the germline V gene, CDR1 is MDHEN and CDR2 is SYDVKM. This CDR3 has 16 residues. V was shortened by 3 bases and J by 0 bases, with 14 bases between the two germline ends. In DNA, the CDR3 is TGTGCCAGCAGTTTGGAAGGAGAGGGCGTGAACACTGAAGCTTTCTTT. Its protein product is CASSLEGEGVNTEAFF.

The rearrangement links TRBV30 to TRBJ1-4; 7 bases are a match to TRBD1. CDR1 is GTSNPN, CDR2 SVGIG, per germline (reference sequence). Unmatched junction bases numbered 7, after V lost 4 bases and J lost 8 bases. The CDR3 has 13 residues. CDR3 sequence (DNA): TGTGCCTGGAAACCCAGGGGGTGGGAAAAACTGTTTTTT. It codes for CAWKPRGWEKLFF.

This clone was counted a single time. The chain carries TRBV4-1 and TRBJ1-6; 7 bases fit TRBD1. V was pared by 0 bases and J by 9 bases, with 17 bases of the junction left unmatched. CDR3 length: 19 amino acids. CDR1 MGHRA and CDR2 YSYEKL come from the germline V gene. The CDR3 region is CASSQDWVQGKAGGSPLHF. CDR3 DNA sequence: TGCGCCAGCAGCCAAGATTGGGTACAGGGGAAAGCGGGTGGTTCACCCCTCCACTTT.

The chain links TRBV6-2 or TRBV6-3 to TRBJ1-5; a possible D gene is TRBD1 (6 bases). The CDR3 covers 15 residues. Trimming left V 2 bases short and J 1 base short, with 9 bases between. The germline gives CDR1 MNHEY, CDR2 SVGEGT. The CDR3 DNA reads TGTGCCAGCAGTTACCGACAGGCGAGCAATCAGCCCCAGCATTTT. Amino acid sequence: CASSYRQASNQPQHF.

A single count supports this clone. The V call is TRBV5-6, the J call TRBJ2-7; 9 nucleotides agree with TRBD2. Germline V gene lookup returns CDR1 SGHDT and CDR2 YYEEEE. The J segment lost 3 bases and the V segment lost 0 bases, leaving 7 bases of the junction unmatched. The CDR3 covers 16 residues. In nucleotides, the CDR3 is TGTGCCAGCAGCTTGGCGAGGAGCGGGAGGAACTACGAGCAGTACTTC. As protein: CASSLARSGRNYEQYF.

Written as DNA, the CDR3 is TGTGCCAGCAGCGTTGGAGGGGTTACGGATTCACCCCTCCACTTT. It specifies CASSVGGVTDSPLHF. V is TRBV9 and J is TRBJ1-6; weak D call: TRBD1 (5 bases). Between the trimmed V and J ends, which lost 2 bases and 8 bases, there was a span of 14 bases. The CDR3 extends over 15 amino acids. Germline V gene sequence: CDR1 SGDLS, CDR2 YYNGEE.